Listed below are T cell receptor beta chains from one sample, sequenced in a study of blood T cell repertoires in COVID-19. The data were produced by immunoSEQ multiplex PCR, yet TCRdb's version contains in-frame clones alone and is incomplete. The sample comprises about 220,000 clones, just over 85% of which are singletons, and 3% to 4.5% rests with the top ten. The sequencing input was PBMCs or T cells enriched from blood (not recorded which). These receptors were taken from a woman between 40 and 55 years old with acute COVID-19. The CDR3 runs from the conserved cysteine through the conserved F or W. The D gene is left open where the match is weak. Clone size is given for some rows only: seen once, a few or many times, or a class if the clone is expanded.

clone_size j_call cdr3_length d_call v_call cdr3_aa cdr3_nt
NA TRBJ1-6 10 NA TRBV29-1 CSPPFSPLHF TGCAGCCCCCCCTTTTCACCCCTCCACTTT
NA TRBJ2-1 14 TRBD1 TRBV10-3 CAISELGGGNEQFF TGTGCCATCAGTGAGTTAGGGGGCGGCAATGAGCAGTTCTTC
NA TRBJ2-1 17 TRBD1 TRBV6-2/TRBV6-3 CASSYEGRQGYNNEQFF TGTGCCAGCAGTTACGAAGGAAGACAGGGATACAACAATGAGCAGTTCTTC
once TRBJ2-1 14 NA TRBV29-1 CSVDIRGAHNEQFF TGCAGCGTTGATATCCGGGGGGCCCACAATGAGCAGTTCTTC
NA TRBJ1-5 16 NA TRBV3-1/TRBV3-2 CASSQAGNGGNQPQHF TGTGCCAGCAGCCAAGCCGGGAACGGGGGCAATCAGCCCCAGCATTTT
once TRBJ1-1 13 NA TRBV7-3 CASSLTGGIEAFF TGTGCCAGCAGCTTAACCGGGGGGATTGAAGCTTTCTTT
NA TRBJ2-7 14 TRBD2 TRBV6-1 CASSDPGLAGEQYF TGTGCCAGCAGTGACCCGGGACTAGCGGGCGAGCAGTACTTC
NA TRBJ2-1 16 NA TRBV9 CASSAPGNVAYNEQFF TGTGCCAGCAGCGCCCCAGGGAACGTAGCCTACAATGAGCAGTTCTTC
NA TRBJ1-4 14 NA TRBV19 CASRQVREGEKLFF TGTGCCAGTAGGCAAGTCCGAGAGGGTGAAAAACTGTTTTTT
NA TRBJ1-3 16 TRBD1 TRBV30 CAWTAGTGLSGNTIYF TGTGCCTGGACCGCCGGGACAGGGCTCTCTGGAAACACCATATATTTT
NA TRBJ2-5 16 TRBD2 TRBV4-2 CASSQLGTSGEETQYF TGTGCCAGCAGCCAACTTGGGACTAGCGGGGAAGAGACCCAGTACTTC
NA TRBJ2-7 12 NA TRBV12-5 CASGLNRYQQYF TGTGCTAGTGGTTTGAACCGGTACCAGCAGTACTTC
NA TRBJ1-3 10 NA TRBV29-1 CSAGADTIYF TGCAGCGCCGGAGCGGACACCATATATTTT
NA TRBJ2-2 16 TRBD1 TRBV7-9 CASSLERDRDTGELFF TGTGCCAGCAGCTTAGAAAGGGACAGGGACACCGGGGAGCTGTTTTTT
few TRBJ1-6 14 NA TRBV27 CASSLLGGGSPLHF TGTGCCAGCAGTTTGCTGGGGGGGGGTTCACCCCTCCACTTT
NA TRBJ1-1 12 NA TRBV7-8 CASSYYSTEAFF TGTGCCAGCAGCTATTACAGCACTGAAGCTTTCTTT
NA TRBJ1-2 15 TRBD1 TRBV6-5 CASSYMVGQGYGYTF TGTGCCAGCAGTTACATGGTGGGACAGGGGTATGGCTACACCTTC
NA TRBJ2-3 13 NA TRBV10-3 CAIRDSGVDTQYF TGTGCCATCAGAGACTCCGGGGTGGATACGCAGTATTTT
NA TRBJ1-1 14 NA TRBV30 CAWSAVNRPAEAFF TGTGCCTGGAGTGCGGTTAATCGCCCCGCTGAAGCTTTCTTT
NA TRBJ2-7 13 TRBD1 TRBV5-5 CASSFTGAVEQYF TGTGCCAGCAGCTTCACAGGGGCGGTCGAGCAGTACTTC
NA TRBJ1-1 15 NA TRBV6-1 CASTPGGSGRTEAFF TGTGCCAGCACCCCGGGGGGGTCCGGGAGGACTGAAGCTTTCTTT
NA TRBJ1-3 14 NA TRBV7-7 CASSLAGAGNTIYF TGTGCCAGCAGCTTAGCAGGGGCTGGAAACACCATATATTTT